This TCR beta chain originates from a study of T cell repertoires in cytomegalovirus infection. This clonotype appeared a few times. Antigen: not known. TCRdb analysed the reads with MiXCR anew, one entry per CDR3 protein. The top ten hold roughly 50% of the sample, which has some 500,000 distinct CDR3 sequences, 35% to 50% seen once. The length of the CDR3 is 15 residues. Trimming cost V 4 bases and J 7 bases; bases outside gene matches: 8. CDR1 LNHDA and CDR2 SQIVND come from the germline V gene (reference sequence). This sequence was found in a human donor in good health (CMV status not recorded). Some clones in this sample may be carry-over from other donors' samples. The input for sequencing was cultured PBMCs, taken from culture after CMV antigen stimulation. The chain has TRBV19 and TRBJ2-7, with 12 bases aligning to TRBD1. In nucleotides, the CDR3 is TGTGCCAGTAGTACCCGGGACAGGGGGCGAGGAGAGCAGTACTTC. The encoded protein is CASSTRDRGRGEQYF.